Each of the 32 T cell receptor beta chains below was sequenced from the same sample in a study of early T cells in non-severe SARS-CoV-2 infection. TCRdb ran MiXCR on the 5' RACE reads and lists one entry per CDR3 protein. The table has about 130,000 distinct CDR3 sequences, under 15% seen once. The material sequenced was whole blood. The receptors were sampled from an adult who was a healthcare worker with PCR-confirmed SARS-CoV-2 infection or an uninfected control (not recorded which).

J is TRBJ2-3 and V is TRBV29-1; TRBD1 is a possible D gene (6 bases). The CDR3 runs to 14 residues. V lost 6 bases and J lost 0, with 13 bases in between. Germline CDR1 reads SQVTM; CDR2 reads ANQGSEA. CDR3 coding DNA: TGCAGCGTAGAGAGGGACACAAGCACAGATACGCAGTATTTT. It specifies CSVERDTSTDTQYF.

At least ten counts were recorded for this clonotype. This chain links TRBV11-1 with TRBJ1-2; TRBD1 matches at 8 bases. Germline assignment: CDR1 SGHAT and CDR2 FQDESV (reference sequence). CDR3 length: 14 residues. The V and J ends lost 5 bases and 8 bases, in that order; junction bases with no gene match: 10. The CDR3 reads CASSTTGALFGYTF. In DNA form, the CDR3 reads TGTGCCAGCAGCACGACAGGGGCCCTTTTCGGCTACACCTTC.

The sample holds a few counts of this clonotype. The gene calls are TRBV29-1 and TRBJ1-1; D is uncertain. The germline V and J ends were trimmed by 2 bases and 10 bases, with 20 bases remaining between them. There are 14 residues in the CDR3. Germline lookup yields CDR1 SQVTM and CDR2 ANQGSEA. CDR3 region: CSVEPRYHLAGAFF. The CDR3 DNA is TGCAGCGTTGAACCTCGTTACCATTTAGCAGGAGCTTTCTTT.

J is TRBJ2-3 and V is TRBV12-3 or TRBV12-4; 8 bases line up with TRBD2. Germline trimming cut 4 bases from V and 6 bases from J; bases unmatched to any gene: 6. The CDR3 sequence is 14 residues long. The CDR3 protein is CASSWLAGSDTQYF. CDR3 DNA: TGTGCCAGCAGTTGGTTAGCGGGGAGCGATACGCAGTATTTT.

This clonotype has just a few counts. The chain combines TRBV7-9 with TRBJ1-3; D is unclear. V lost 0 bases, J lost 6 bases, and 15 bases lay in between. The CDR3 spans 16 residues. Germline V lookup: CDR1 SEHNR, CDR2 FQNEAQ (reference sequence). In nucleotides, the CDR3 is TGTGCCAGCAGCTTAGCTTGGGCGCTTGCTGAAAACACCATATATTTT. This translates into CASSLAWALAENTIYF.

In regard to this clonotype: A much bigger clone sits one base away, suggesting this may be a read error. This chain joins TRBV10-3 and TRBJ2-2; possibly TRBD2 for D (6 bases). The CDR3 spans 15 residues. Germline CDR1 ENHRY, CDR2 SYGVKD. CDR3 region: CAIRAAPTNTGGLFF. The CDR3 DNA reads TGTGCCATCCGGGCAGCGCCCACGAACACCGGGGGGCTGTTTTTT.

In this sample, this clonotype turned up a few times. The chain employs TRBV6-6 and TRBJ1-6; D uncertain. The CDR3 covers 15 residues. Between the trimmed V and J ends, which lost 10 bases and 8 bases, there was a span of 21 bases. Germline values: CDR1 MNHNY, CDR2 SVGAGI (reference sequence). CDR3 region: CATLTRPGRDSPLHF. In DNA, the CDR3 is TGTGCCACCTTAACAAGGCCGGGTCGGGATTCACCCCTCCACTTT.

The gene calls are TRBV12-3 or TRBV12-4 and TRBJ1-3; D unresolved. With 8 bases removed from V and 0 bases from J, the gap between germline ends came to 8 bases. The CDR3 spans 13 residues. In DNA, the CDR3 is TGTGCCAGCCAATGGAGCTCTGGAAACACCATATATTTT. Its protein is CASQWSSGNTIYF.

The genes are TRBV30 and TRBJ1-6; 8 bases line up with TRBD1. CDR3 size: 18 residues. Per the germline V gene, CDR1 is GTSNPN and CDR2 is SVGIG (reference sequence). The J segment lost 1 base and the V segment lost 2 bases, leaving 10 bases of the junction unmatched. The CDR3 is CAWSFRGQGGSYNSPLHF. The CDR3 bases are TGTGCCTGGAGTTTCCGCGGACAGGGAGGATCCTATAATTCACCCCTCCACTTT.

The rearrangement links TRBV12-3 or TRBV12-4 to TRBJ2-3, with a weak D call TRBD2 (6 bases). V was shortened by 4 bases and J by 3 bases, with 14 bases between the two germline ends. The CDR3 is made up of 15 amino acids. CDR3 sequence: CASSSPTSPTDTQYF. CDR3 sequence (DNA): TGTGCCAGCAGTTCGCCAACTAGCCCAACAGATACGCAGTATTTT.

This clonotype was seen more than once but under ten times. V is TRBV13 and J is TRBJ2-1; D uncertain. This CDR3 region has 13 residues. Germline CDR1 PRHDT, CDR2 FYEKMQ (reference sequence). The V end was cut by 4 bases, the J end by 9 bases, with 13 bases between. This CDR3 reads CASSYYTRGEQFF. In DNA, the CDR3 is TGTGCCAGCAGCTACTACACCCGAGGTGAGCAGTTCTTC.

This clonotype was detected only a few times. V usage is TRBV19 and J usage is TRBJ1-5; tentatively, D is TRBD1 (5 bases). Deletions cut 4 bases from V and 3 bases from J, with 13 bases between. Per the germline V gene, CDR1 is LNHDA and CDR2 is SQIVND (reference sequence). This CDR3 is 15 amino acids long. CDR3 bases: TGTGCCAGTAGTACGGGGCGGCGGGACAATCAGCCCCAGCATTTT. Its protein product is CASSTGRRDNQPQHF.

There are many counts of this clonotype. CDR3 loop: CAWDRGLANNEQFF. CDR3 coding DNA: TGTGCCTGGGATAGGGGACTAGCCAACAATGAGCAGTTCTTC. This chain connects TRBV30 to TRBJ2-1; 9 nucleotides match TRBD2. Germline CDR1 GTSNPN, CDR2 SVGIG (reference sequence). The CDR3 is 14 residues long. The junction had 7 bases not matched to a gene; V was cut back by 5 bases and J by 5 bases.

This clonotype was counted ten times or more. The chain recombines TRBV2 with TRBJ1-2; 7 nucleotides match TRBD1. Trimming took 4 bases from V and 4 from J; bases not matched to a gene: 3. The CDR3 totals 13 residues. Germline assignment: CDR1 SNHLY and CDR2 FYNNEI. CDR3 DNA sequence: TGTGCCAGCAGTGGGACAGGCGGCTATGGCTACACCTTC. Translated, it gives CASSGTGGYGYTF.

The chain joins TRBV5-4 to TRBJ1-6; D gene unclear. CDR1 and CDR2 from the germline V gene are SGHNT and YYREEE (reference sequence). Trimming pared 3 bases from V and 11 bases from J, leaving 15 bases between. The CDR3 has 14 residues. CDR3 in amino acids: CASSWAGQPTPLHF. The CDR3 coding sequence is TGTGCCAGCAGCTGGGCCGGCCAACCTACACCCCTCCACTTT.

Many counts were recorded for this clonotype. The rearrangement joins TRBV4-1 to TRBJ1-1; D not certain. The CDR3 loop spans 16 amino acids. Germline lookup yields CDR1 MGHRA and CDR2 YSYEKL. The ends were cut back, 0 bases at V and 1 base at J, with 12 bases in the middle. DNA for the CDR3: TGCGCCAGCAGCCAAGATAGATATAGGACGAACACTGAAGCTTTCTTT. Encoded protein: CASSQDRYRTNTEAFF.

This clonotype has just a few counts. This rearrangement joins TRBV18 to TRBJ2-3, with no clear D. The CDR3 is made up of 12 amino acids. Germline V lookup: CDR1 KGHSH, CDR2 LQKENI. With 8 bases removed from V and 4 bases from J, the gap between germline ends came to 10 bases. The CDR3 bases are TGTGCCAGCGAGGCGACTCCAGATACGCAGTATTTT. Translating gives CASEATPDTQYF.

This clonotype was detected only a few times. The chain joins TRBV20-1 to TRBJ2-3; D unclear. CDR3 length equals 14 residues. V was shortened by 6 bases and J by 2 bases, with 15 bases between the two germline ends. Germline V gives CDR1 DFQATT, CDR2 SNEGSKA (reference sequence). The CDR3 region is CSARPAADTDTQYF. The DNA for the CDR3 is TGCAGTGCCCGGCCGGCCGCGGACACAGATACGCAGTATTTT.

The sample holds a few counts of this clonotype. CDR3 sequence: CASTGTSGGRGGEQFF. The CDR3, as DNA: TGTGCCAGCACCGGGACTAGCGGGGGCCGCGGGGGTGAGCAGTTCTTC. The chain is built from TRBV12-3 or TRBV12-4 and TRBJ2-1, with TRBD2 matching 14 bases. The CDR3 is 16 residues long. Losses at the gene ends were 7 bases for V and 9 bases for J; bases not matched to a gene: 11.

The J gene is TRBJ1-5, the V gene TRBV30, with 8 bases lining up with TRBD1. The CDR3 consists of 13 residues. Trimming at V came to 2 bases and at J to 8 bases, leaving 5 bases not matched to a gene. Germline-derived CDR1 and CDR2 are GTSNPN and SVGIG (reference sequence). In DNA, the CDR3 is TGTGCCTGGAGTCCGGACAGGGCGAAGCCCCAGCATTTT. The encoded protein is CAWSPDRAKPQHF.

V gene TRBV5-1 combines with J gene TRBJ2-3; D is undetermined. Germline V lookup: CDR1 SGHRS, CDR2 YFSETQ. This CDR3 spans 11 amino acids. V was trimmed by 6 bases and J by 6 bases, leaving 8 bases between them. CDR3 in amino acids: CASTEMDTQYF. CDR3 bases: TGCGCCAGCACTGAGATGGATACGCAGTATTTT.

The CDR3 loop reads CASSPGPHRPYEQYF. The CDR3 DNA is TGCGCCAGCAGCCCGGGCCCGCATCGCCCCTACGAGCAGTACTTC. V usage is TRBV4-1 and J usage is TRBJ2-7; D uncertain. Germline V CDR1 and CDR2: MGHRA, YSYEKL. V was pared by 4 bases and J by 2 bases, with 15 bases between. CDR3 length: 15 residues.

The chain has TRBV3-1 and TRBJ2-1, with 8 bases aligning to TRBD2. The ends lost 4 bases at V and 2 bases at J; junction bases unmatched: 7. CDR1 and CDR2 (germline): LGHDT, YNNKEL (reference sequence). This CDR3 has 16 residues. The CDR3, as DNA: TGTGCCAGCAGCCCCCAAAGCGGGGGACCCTACAATGAGCAGTTCTTC. It encodes CASSPQSGGPYNEQFF.

This clonotype showed up many times. This sequence joins TRBV5-1 and TRBJ2-1; 7 nucleotides line up with TRBD1. The junction had 5 bases not matched to a gene; V was cut back by 0 bases and J by 2 bases. CDR1 and CDR2 (germline): SGHRS, YFSETQ. This CDR3 is built from 16 residues. This chain's CDR3 is CASSLAWGQTYNEQFF. The CDR3 nucleotides are TGCGCCAGCAGCTTGGCCTGGGGACAGACCTACAATGAGCAGTTCTTC.

The chain is built from TRBV7-9 and TRBJ1-1; no reliable D call. Trimming cost V 1 base and J 3 bases, with 12 bases left between them. The length of the CDR3 is 15 residues. Looked up from germline, CDR1 is SEHNR and CDR2 is FQNEAQ (reference sequence). The CDR3 bases are TGTGCCAGCAGCTTAGATCCGGGAGGACACACTGAAGCTTTCTTT. Translated, it gives CASSLDPGGHTEAFF.

The rearrangement links TRBV3-1 to TRBJ2-7, with D possibly TRBD1 on 6 matching bases. The CDR3 is made up of 15 amino acids. Germline V gene lookup returns CDR1 LGHDT and CDR2 YNNKEL (reference sequence). V was shortened by 4 bases and J by 3 bases, with 16 bases between the two germline ends. CDR3: CASSREGDIFYEQYF. The CDR3 DNA reads as TGTGCCAGCAGCCGCGAGGGGGATATATTCTACGAGCAGTACTTC.

The rearrangement joins TRBV20-1 to TRBJ2-1, with no clear D. Trimming pared 0 bases from V and 5 bases from J, leaving 17 bases between. The CDR3 covers 16 residues. Per the germline V gene, CDR1 is DFQATT and CDR2 is SNEGSKA (reference sequence). The CDR3 DNA reads as TGCAGTGCTAGAGATCTCGTGGCGGCAATGAACAATGAGCAGTTCTTC. This sequence encodes CSARDLVAAMNNEQFF.

There are a few counts of this clonotype. The chain joins TRBV10-3 to TRBJ2-3; a possible D gene is TRBD2 (6 bases). Deletions cut 6 bases from V and 4 bases from J, with 14 bases between. Germline loops: CDR1 ENHRY, CDR2 SYGVKD. The CDR3 sequence is 14 residues long. CDR3 nucleotides: TGTGCCATCAGGGAGGGACCCGGGCCAGATACGCAGTATTTT. It yields the protein CAIREGPGPDTQYF.

There are a few counts of this clonotype. The V and J genes are TRBV21-1 and TRBJ2-1; TRBD2 is taken as the D call from the table, unchecked against the DNA. TRBV21-1 is assigned pseudogene status. CDR3 size: 17 residues. The CDR3 spells CASSKELASGGTHEQFF. Written as DNA, the CDR3 is TGTGCCAGCAGCAAAGAGTTAGCTAGCGGGGGTACCCATGAGCAGTTCTTC.

This clonotype was counted a few times. The rearrangement joins TRBV7-2 to TRBJ2-7; D unclear. Germline V gene data show CDR1 as SGHTA and CDR2 as FQGNSA. The CDR3 is 11 amino acids. The ends were cut back, 2 bases at V and 5 bases at J, with 4 bases in the middle. The CDR3 reads CASSLLNEQYF. CDR3 coding DNA: TGTGCCAGCAGCTTATTAAACGAGCAGTACTTC.

The CDR3 sequence is CASRGLGTEAFF. The CDR3 DNA is TGTGCCAGTCGAGGTCTTGGCACTGAAGCTTTCTTT. The rearrangement uses TRBV6-5 and TRBJ1-1; D not resolved. CDR3 length: 12 residues. Trimming took off 9 bases at V and 4 bases at J, with 12 bases between the two ends. Germline V gives CDR1 MNHEY, CDR2 SVGAGI.

The gene calls are TRBV29-1 and TRBJ2-7; perhaps TRBD1 as D (6 bases). The CDR3 extends over 13 amino acids. Germline loops: CDR1 SQVTM, CDR2 ANQGSEA. V shed 5 bases and J shed 0 bases, with 11 bases lying between them. The CDR3 bases are TGCAGCGTTTACAGGGCGTACTCCTACGAGCAGTACTTC. The encoded protein is CSVYRAYSYEQYF.